These T cell receptor beta chains were read from a single sample in a study of blood T cell repertoires in COVID-19. The protocol was immunoSEQ multiplex PCR, while the TCRdb copy is restricted to in-frame clones and leaves out a portion. The table shows 150,000 to 200,000 clones, with around 83% occurring only once. What was sequenced was PBMCs or T cells enriched from blood (not recorded which). These receptors were obtained from a woman in her fifties or sixties in a cohort exposed to, infected with or recovered from COVID-19 (not recorded which). The CDR3 runs from the conserved cysteine through the conserved F or W. D genes are given only for firm matches. Clone size is not always given. Where it is, it says once, few, many or a class for expanded clones.

>TRBD1|once|TRBV28|TRBJ1-2
CASSEDRGLYYGYTF
TGTGCCAGCAGTGAAGACAGGGGGCTATACTATGGCTACACCTTC
>.|.|TRBV28|TRBJ2-1
CASSPPAYGNEQFF
TGTGCCAGCAGTCCCCCCGCCTATGGCAATGAGCAGTTCTTC
>TRBD1|.|TRBV18|TRBJ1-3
CASSPLSSRGPGNTIYF
TGTGCCAGCTCACCACTATCCAGCAGGGGGCCTGGAAACACCATATATTTT
>TRBD2|.|TRBV27|TRBJ2-3
CASSFGTSGGFTDTQYF
TGTGCCAGCAGTTTCGGAACTAGCGGGGGTTTTACAGATACGCAGTATTTT
>.|.|TRBV7-9|TRBJ1-1
CASSSLIGVGTEAFF
TGTGCCAGCAGCTCACTAATAGGGGTTGGCACTGAAGCTTTCTTT
>.|once|TRBV5-4|TRBJ2-1
CASSFLRERNEQFF
TGTGCCAGCAGCTTTCTACGGGAGCGAAATGAGCAGTTCTTC
>TRBD2|.|TRBV7-3|TRBJ2-3
CASSLNPSTSGVADTQYF
TGTGCCAGCAGCTTAAACCCCTCGACTAGCGGTGTTGCAGATACGCAGTATTTT
>TRBD1|.|TRBV27|TRBJ1-5
CASSPGQGPQHF
TGTGCCAGCAGTCCCGGACAGGGGCCCCAGCATTTT
>.|once|TRBV2|TRBJ1-6
CASSEAVRAGSSPLHF
TGTGCCAGCAGTGAAGCTGTGAGGGCTGGTAGTTCACCCCTCCACTTT
>.|.|TRBV7-9|TRBJ1-3
CASSLAGAGNTIYF
TGTGCCAGCAGCTTAGCAGGGGCTGGAAACACCATATATTTT
>.|.|TRBV4-1|TRBJ1-2
CASSQFRGAVSGYTF
TGCGCCAGCAGCCAATTCCGGGGGGCGGTCAGTGGCTACACCTTC